This TCR beta chain was captured by sequencing in a study of T cells in Graves' hyperthyroidism and ophthalmopathy. V dropped 7 bases and J dropped 4 bases, with 18 bases sitting between them. This CDR3 is built from 15 residues. RNA transcripts were the template for amplifying TCR beta CDR3 regions. When the TCR CDR3 underwent first-round RT-PCR, the HTBI primer set was used. TCRdb independently ran MiXCR on the multiplex PCR reads; one entry per CDR3 protein. The sample records approximately 500,000 distinct CDR3 sequences, 46% being singletons. The V and J genes are TRBV12-3 or TRBV12-4 and TRBJ2-3, with D perhaps being TRBD1 or TRBD2 (5 bases each). The sequence came from a woman aged 18 to 35 with Graves' hyperthyroidism. The specimen sequenced was peripheral blood or thyroid tissue (not recorded which). This chain's CDR3 is CASTSPGLEADTQYF. CDR3 nucleotides: TGTGCCAGCACCTCCCCGGGGCTCGAGGCAGATACGCAGTATTTT.